This TCR beta chain was sequenced for a study of CD8+ T cells in alopecia areata. Germline values: CDR1 SGDLS, CDR2 YYNGEE. This CDR3 has 17 residues. The V and J ends lost 0 bases and 3 bases, in that order; junction bases with no gene match: 7. Extraction and reverse transcription of RNA yielded cDNA as the sequencing template. Assay used: immunoSEQ multiplex PCR; TCRdb lists only in-frame clones, some missing. This sample carries about 69,000 clones, under 75% of them seen once, and the ten largest clones take approximately 19%. Specimen: CD8+ T cells sorted from blood, collected at week 0. This clonotype was sampled from a human donor with alopecia areata. The chain links TRBV9 to TRBJ2-1; TRBD1 aligns across 9 bases. As DNA, the CDR3 is TGTGCCAGCAGCGTAGACAGGGGGCGGAATAACTACAATGAGCAGTTCTTC. Its translation: CASSVDRGRNNYNEQFF. The full variable domain, completed using reference TRBV9 and TRBJ2-1, is DSGVTQTPKHLITATGQRVTLRCSPRSGDLSVYWYQQSLDQGLQFLIQYYNGEERAKGNILERFSAQQFPDLHSELNLSSLELGDSALYFCASSVDRGRNNYNEQFFGPGTRLTVL.